This T cell receptor beta chain was documented in a study of blood T cell repertoires in COVID-19 (dated by TCRdb to 2019 to 2021). The study in broad terms: Collaborator samples came from the United States, Italy and Spain and covered acute and convalescent phases of COVID-19. The dataset comprised deeply sampled blood TCRbeta repertoires from subjects exposed to, actively infected with, or recovered from COVID-19. The samples were drawn from the first 160 participants of the ongoing ImmuneRACE study and from some 1,300 subjects provided by 6 global collaborators. HLA class I and class II types, where available, came from metadata supplied by the sample provider rather than from assay-based typing. A freely available public database, intended as a resource for researchers studying the immune response to SARS-CoV-2, is where the repertoires were released. The sample metadata nearly always contained a de-identified subject ID, COVID-19 status, age in years and sex. The prospective study material was composed of cDNA or gDNA derived from T cells, B-cell-depleted T cells, or PBMCs.

TCRbeta CDR3 regions were amplified from genomic DNA by means of the immunoSEQ Assay, a bias-controlled multiplex PCR. The authors' pipeline ran thus. Nucleated cell counts per sample were estimated from amplification of reference gene primers within the assay. Sequence reads were collapsed and filtered to measure the absolute abundance of every unique TCRbeta CDR3 rearrangement. Productive Simpson clonality was computed per sample as the square root of Simpson's diversity index over productive rearrangements. TCRdb obtained this table from immuneACCESS and retained in-frame rearrangements with V and J assigned. These tables miss some clones; where compared with another copy, unresolved V genes account for less than half of the shortfall, and the remainder is unexplained. V, J and clone size were drawn from that table, and D and trimming were deduced from the DNA. This sample gives 310,000 or so clones in total; around 90% of them show up just once. About 8.9% of the sample is in the top ten clones.

Comment on this clone: This receptor's antigen is unknown. Qualities for individual bases were not recorded, and no much larger clone is one base off.

Participants in the prospective study were aged about 18 to 100 years, lived in some 24 United States geographic areas, and enrolled through a virtual design. To assign participants to cohorts, the prospective study relied on clinical history that participants themselves reported in a screening survey and a study questionnaire. Recovered participants in ImmuneRACE Cohort 3 were defined as having two consecutive negative NP/OP PCR tests, clearance from a healthcare professional, or resolution of symptoms. Each participant in the prospective study had whole blood, serum and a nasopharyngeal or oropharyngeal swab collected by mobile phlebotomists. Over a roughly 2-month period, participants in the prospective study had the option of providing additional blood draws and questionnaires. Before DNA extraction, blood samples from the prospective study were shipped at room temperature or frozen. From the cysteine through the phenylalanine, the CDR3 covers 15 amino acids. Only CDR3 DNA is held: 45 bases, read in frame from base 1. Trimming takes 6 bases off V and 8 bases off J; junction bases not matched to a gene: 8. Based on the germline V gene, the CDR1 and CDR2 sequences are SGHDN and FVKESK.

Paper-wide results and their limitations: The quantity of clinical and demographic metadata differed by source and by participant and was supplied without curation.

Input material: PBMCs or T cells enriched from blood (not recorded which). This sequence was found in a woman aged 18-29 years who had recovered from COVID-19. The rearrangement joined TRBV14 to TRBJ1-6, with 9 bases aligning to TRBD1. The nucleotide sequence reads as follows: TGTGCCAGCAGTTATGGACAGGGGTTGGATTCACCCCTCCACTTT. Its coded protein is CASSYGQGLDSPLHF. When the CDR3 is completed using the reference TRBV14 and TRBJ1-6 genes on either side, the full variable domain is EAGVTQFPSHSVIEKGQTVTLRCDPISGHDNLYWYRRVMGKEIKFLLHFVKESKQDESGMPNNRFLAERTGGTYSTLKVQPAELEDSGVYFCASSYGQGLDSPLHFGNGTRLTVT.